This T cell receptor beta chain was obtained from a study of T cells in Graves' hyperthyroidism and ophthalmopathy. The overall study: Peripheral blood samples were taken at initial diagnosis, prior to any treatment.

RNA transcripts were the template for amplifying TCR beta CDR3 regions. Primed by the HTBI set, a first-round RT-PCR was run on the TCR CDR3. TCRdb re-called the multiplex PCR reads with MiXCR, one entry per CDR3 protein. The data contain approximately 630,000 distinct CDR3 sequences, around 15% of them singletons. J gave up 2 bases and V 3 bases, and 4 bases lay outside the gene matches. The CDR3 is made up of 15 amino acids. Germline CDR1 and CDR2: SGHTA and FQGNSA. This clonotype was picked up many times. Its antigen is currently unknown. The diagnoses drew upon clinical symptoms, serum thyroxine and TRAb, thyroid ultrasound and orbital computed tomography. Broader study findings: Ophthalmopathy was identified by the model a median roughly 6.5 months ahead of onset. Blood shared most expanded thyroid clonotypes above 0.001.

Sequencing was performed on blood. This TCR was sampled from a woman in her twenties or thirties with Graves' hyperthyroidism. J is TRBJ1-5 and V is TRBV7-2, with 7 bases that match TRBD1. This chain's CDR3 is CASSFVTGGNQPQHF. The CDR3 DNA sequence: TGTGCCAGCAGCTTCGTCACAGGGGGCAATCAGCCCCAGCATTTT.